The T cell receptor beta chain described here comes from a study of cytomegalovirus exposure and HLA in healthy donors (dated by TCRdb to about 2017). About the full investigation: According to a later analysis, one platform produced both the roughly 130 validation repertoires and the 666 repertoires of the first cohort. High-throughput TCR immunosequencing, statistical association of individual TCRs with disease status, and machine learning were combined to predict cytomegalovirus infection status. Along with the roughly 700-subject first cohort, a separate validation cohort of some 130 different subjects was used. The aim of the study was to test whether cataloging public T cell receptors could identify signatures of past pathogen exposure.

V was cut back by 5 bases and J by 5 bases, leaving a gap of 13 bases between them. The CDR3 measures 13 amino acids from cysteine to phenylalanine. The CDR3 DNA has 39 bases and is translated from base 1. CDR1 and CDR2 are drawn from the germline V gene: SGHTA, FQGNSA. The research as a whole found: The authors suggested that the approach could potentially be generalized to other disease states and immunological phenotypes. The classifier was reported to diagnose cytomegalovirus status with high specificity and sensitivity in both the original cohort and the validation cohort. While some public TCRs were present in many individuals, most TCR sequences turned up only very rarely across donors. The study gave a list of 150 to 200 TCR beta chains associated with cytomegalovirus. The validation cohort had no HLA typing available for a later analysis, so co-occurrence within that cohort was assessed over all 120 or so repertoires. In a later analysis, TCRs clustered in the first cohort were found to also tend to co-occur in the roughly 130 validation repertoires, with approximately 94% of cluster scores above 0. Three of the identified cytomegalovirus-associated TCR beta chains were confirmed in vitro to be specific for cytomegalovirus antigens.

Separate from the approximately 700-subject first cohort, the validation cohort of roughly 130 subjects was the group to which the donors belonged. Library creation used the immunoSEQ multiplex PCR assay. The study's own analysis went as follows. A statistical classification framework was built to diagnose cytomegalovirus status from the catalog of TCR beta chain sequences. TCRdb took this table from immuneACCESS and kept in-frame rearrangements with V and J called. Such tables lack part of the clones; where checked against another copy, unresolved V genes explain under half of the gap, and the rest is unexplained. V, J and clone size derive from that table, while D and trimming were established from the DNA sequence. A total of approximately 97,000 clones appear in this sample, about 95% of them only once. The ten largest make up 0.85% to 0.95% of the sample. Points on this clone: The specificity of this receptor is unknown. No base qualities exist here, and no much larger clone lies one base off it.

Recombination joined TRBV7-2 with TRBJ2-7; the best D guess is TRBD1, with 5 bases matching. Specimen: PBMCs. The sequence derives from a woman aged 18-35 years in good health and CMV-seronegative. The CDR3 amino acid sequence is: CASSPFSGNEQYF. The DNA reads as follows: TGTGCCAGCAGCCCCTTTTCAGGGAACGAGCAGTACTTC.